These 14 T cell receptor beta chains were sequenced from one sample in a study of T cells in Graves' hyperthyroidism and ophthalmopathy. The TCR beta CDR3 regions underwent amplification using RNA transcripts as the source. The primer set for the first-round RT-PCR of the TCR CDR3 was HTBI. TCRdb recomputed calls from the multiplex PCR reads with MiXCR, one row per CDR3 protein. Of some 490,000 distinct CDR3 sequences listed, roughly 16% were seen once; the top ten hold 29%. The specimen was blood. The source of these receptors is a woman in her twenties or thirties with Graves' ophthalmopathy.

DNA of the CDR3: TGTGCCAGCAGTGGGTCGGTGAATCAGCCCCAGCATTTT. Translation: CASSGSVNQPQHF. This sequence joins TRBV2 and TRBJ1-5; D is undetermined. CDR1 is SNHLY and CDR2 is FYNNEI in the germline V gene. V gave up 4 bases and J gave up 4 bases, with 8 bases separating them. This CDR3 spans 13 amino acids.

Here the CDR3 DNA reads TGTGCCAGTAGTATAGATTGGAGGAGCAACTATGGCTACACCTTC. Translated, it gives CASSIDWRSNYGYTF. V is TRBV19 and J is TRBJ1-2, with D unresolved. From germline, CDR1 is LNHDA and CDR2 SQIVND (reference sequence). V gave up 0 bases and J gave up 2 bases, with 10 bases separating them. CDR3 length: 15 amino acids. Combining the CDR3 with reference TRBV19 and TRBJ1-2 gives the whole variable domain DGGITQSPKYLFRKEGQNVTLSCEQNLNHDAMYWYRQDPGQGLRLIYYSQIVNDFQKGDIAEGYSVSREKKESFPLTVTSAQKNPTAFYLCASSIDWRSNYGYTFGSGTRLTVV.

This sequence joins TRBV28 and TRBJ2-7; D possibly matches TRBD1 or TRBD2 (5 bases each). V lost 2 bases to trimming and J lost 6 bases, with 14 bases between them. This CDR3 is built from 14 residues. CDR1 is MDHEN and CDR2 is SYDVKM in the germline V gene. The CDR3 is CASSLRGAEGEQYF. The CDR3 region has the DNA TGTGCCAGCAGTTTAAGGGGAGCTGAGGGCGAGCAGTACTTC.

This clonotype showed up many times. The gene calls are TRBV28 and TRBJ2-1, with TRBD2 matching over 8 bases. Germline trimming cut 5 bases from V and 9 bases from J; bases unmatched to any gene: 18. The CDR3 has 17 residues. The germline gives CDR1 MDHEN, CDR2 SYDVKM. In nucleotides, the CDR3 is TGTGCCAGCAGTCCTACTAGCGGAGGGGGTTTGTGGGGTGAGCAGTTCTTC. The encoded protein is CASSPTSGGGLWGEQFF.

This clonotype showed up many times. The chain uses TRBV28 and TRBJ1-2, with TRBD1 as a possible D gene (5 bases). This CDR3 contains 18 residues. Trimming left V 1 base short and J 1 base short, with 19 bases between. Germline V lookup: CDR1 MDHEN, CDR2 SYDVKM. The CDR3 spells CASSLYQGLTFRNYGYTF. The CDR3 DNA is TGTGCCAGCAGTTTATACCAGGGTCTGACATTCCGTAACTATGGCTACACCTTC.

Only a few counts were recorded for this clonotype. The gene calls are TRBV5-1 and TRBJ1-4; D ambiguous. The CDR3 loop spans 14 amino acids. Germline CDR1 is SGHRS and CDR2 is YFSETQ. V dropped 5 bases and J dropped 6 bases, with 14 bases sitting between them. The CDR3 here is CASSSLPRHEKLFF. As DNA, the CDR3 is TGCGCCAGCAGTTCTCTACCCCGCCATGAAAAACTGTTTTTT.

V usage is TRBV25-1 and J usage is TRBJ2-7; no clear D. V lost 3 bases and J 0 bases, leaving 15 bases between the germline ends. Germline assignment: CDR1 MGHDK and CDR2 SYGVNS. The CDR3 extends over 16 amino acids. CDR3 nucleotide sequence: TGTGCCAGCAGTGATCTCTTTTCGATGAGCTCCTACGAGCAGTACTTC. Its protein product is CASSDLFSMSSYEQYF.

This clonotype was observed many times. The V gene is TRBV28, the J gene TRBJ1-1; the D is unclear. This CDR3 is 14 amino acids long. Looked up from germline, CDR1 is MDHEN and CDR2 is SYDVKM. Trimming removed 5 bases at V and 7 bases at J, with 17 bases between. CDR3 region: CASSPSQDGYEAFF. The CDR3 DNA reads as TGTGCCAGCAGTCCCTCCCAGGATGGCTATGAAGCTTTCTTT.

This clonotype came up many times. The chain joins TRBV28 to TRBJ2-7, with TRBD2 matching 8 bases. Germline V gives CDR1 MDHEN, CDR2 SYDVKM. The CDR3 contains 15 residues. With 5 bases clipped from V and 6 bases from J, the junction kept 12 bases outside the gene matches. In DNA form, the CDR3 reads TGTGCCAGCAGTCCCCCGGGAGGGGGATCAGGCGAGCAGTACTTC. Its translation is CASSPPGGGSGEQYF.

In this sample, this clonotype turned up many times. V usage is TRBV28 and J usage is TRBJ2-1; 7 bases are a match to TRBD1. The trim removed 5 bases at V and 3 bases at J, leaving 7 bases unmatched. The germline gives CDR1 MDHEN, CDR2 SYDVKM. This CDR3 region has 15 residues. The CDR3 coding sequence is TGTGCCAGCAGTCAAGGACAGGTTATCTACAATGAGCAGTTCTTC. This gives the protein CASSQGQVIYNEQFF.

This clonotype came up many times. The CDR3 is CASSYPGQRGYEQYF. CDR3 coding DNA: TGTGCCAGCAGTTACCCGGGACAGAGAGGCTACGAGCAGTACTTC. This chain connects TRBV28 to TRBJ2-7; 7 bases line up with TRBD1. This CDR3 contains 15 residues. V was clipped by 4 bases and J by 3 bases; unmatched bases: 9. Germline CDR1 is MDHEN and CDR2 is SYDVKM.

This clonotype was detected only a few times. The chain joins TRBV4-2 to TRBJ2-5; D remains unclear. The ends were cut back, 5 bases at V and 1 base at J, with 11 bases in the middle. This CDR3 contains 14 residues. Germline CDR1 reads LGHNA; CDR2 reads YNFKEQ. CDR3 nucleotide sequence: TGTGCCAGCAGCGATAGTAGCCTCCAAGAGACCCAGTACTTC. It translates to CASSDSSLQETQYF.

A word on this clonotype: This clone may be a read error of a much larger clone one base away. V gene TRBV6-1 combines with J gene TRBJ2-7; D not resolved. Germline V gene sequence: CDR1 MNHNS, CDR2 SASEGT. The CDR3 has 13 residues. Trimming took 7 bases from V and 5 from J, leaving 15 bases between them. In DNA form, the CDR3 reads TGTGCCAGCATCAACGAGATTTCCGACGAGCAGTACTTC. This encodes CASINEISDEQYF.

This clonotype was seen a handful of times. This chain connects TRBV28 to TRBJ2-5; 8 bases align to TRBD1. The CDR3 has 15 residues. CDR1 MDHEN and CDR2 SYDVKM come from the germline V gene. Trimming cost V 10 bases and J 4 bases; bases outside gene matches: 14. The CDR3 is CAIHRPGQVRETQYF. CDR3 bases: TGTGCCATCCACCGACCGGGACAGGTGAGAGAGACCCAGTACTTC.